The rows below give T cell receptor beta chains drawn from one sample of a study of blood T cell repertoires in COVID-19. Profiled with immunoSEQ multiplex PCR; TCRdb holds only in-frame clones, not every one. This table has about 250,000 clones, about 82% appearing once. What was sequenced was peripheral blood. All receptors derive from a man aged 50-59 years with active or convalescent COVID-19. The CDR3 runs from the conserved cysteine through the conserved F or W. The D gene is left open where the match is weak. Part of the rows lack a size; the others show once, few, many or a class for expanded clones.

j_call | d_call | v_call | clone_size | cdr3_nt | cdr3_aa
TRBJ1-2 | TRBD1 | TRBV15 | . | TGTGCCACCAGCAGAGAAGACAGGGCCTATGGCTACACCTTC | CATSREDRAYGYTF
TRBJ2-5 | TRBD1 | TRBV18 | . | TGTGCCAGCTCACCCGGGACAGAACGGGAGACCCAGTACTTC | CASSPGTERETQYF
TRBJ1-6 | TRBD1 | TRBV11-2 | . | TGTGCCAGCAGCTTTACAGGGGTAGAGAATTCACCCCTCCACTTT | CASSFTGVENSPLHF
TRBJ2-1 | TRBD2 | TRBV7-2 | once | TGTGCCAGCAGCTTAGAGGGCGGGGGGGAGCAGTTCTTC | CASSLEGGGEQFF
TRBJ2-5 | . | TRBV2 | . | TGTGCCAGCAGTGAAGCTGGCGGTCAAGAGACCCAGTACTTC | CASSEAGGQETQYF
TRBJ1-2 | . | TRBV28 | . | TGTGCCAGCAGCACATCCGCCGCTTATGGCTACACCTTC | CASSTSAAYGYTF
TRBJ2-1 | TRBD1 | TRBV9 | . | TGTGCCAGCAGCGTGGGGACAGGGGGTATCAATGAGCAGTTCTTC | CASSVGTGGINEQFF
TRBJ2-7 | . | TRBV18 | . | TGTGCCAGCTCACCACCGAGTGTTGGGCGCGAGCAGTACTTC | CASSPPSVGREQYF
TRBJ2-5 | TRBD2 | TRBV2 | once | TGTGCCAGCAGACCCACTAGCGGGAGTCGCGTGGGGACCCAGTACTTC | CASRPTSGSRVGTQYF
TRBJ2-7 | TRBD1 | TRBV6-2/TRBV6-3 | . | TGTGCCAGCAGTTACGAACCCCGGGACAGTACCTACGAGCAGTACTTC | CASSYEPRDSTYEQYF
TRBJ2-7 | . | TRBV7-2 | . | TGTGCCAGCAGCTTTCAGGGTCGTATCGACGAGCAGTACTTC | CASSFQGRIDEQYF
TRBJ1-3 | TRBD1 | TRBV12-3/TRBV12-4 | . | TGTGCCACCGACAGGGCTGGAAACACCATATATTTT | CATDRAGNTIYF
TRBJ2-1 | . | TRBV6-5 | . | TGTGCCAGCAGCGCCAGGTTGGGCTCCTACAATGAGCAGTTCTTC | CASSARLGSYNEQFF
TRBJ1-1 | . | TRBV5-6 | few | TGTGCCAGCAGGCGGCAGGGCAGTGACACTGAAGCTTTCTTT | CASRRQGSDTEAFF
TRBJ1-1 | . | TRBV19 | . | TGTGCCAGTAGTATCCAGGTCGCGAACACTGAAGCTTTCTTT | CASSIQVANTEAFF
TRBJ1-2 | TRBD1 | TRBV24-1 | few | TGTGCCACCAGTGAGGCAGACAGGGCCACCTATGGCTACACCTTC | CATSEADRATYGYTF
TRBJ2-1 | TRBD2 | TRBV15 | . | TGTGCCACCAGCAGAGGGTTGGGCTTTGTTGCGGGAGAAGGATACAATGAGCAGTTCTTC | CATSRGLGFVAGEGYNEQFF
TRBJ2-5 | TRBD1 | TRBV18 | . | TGTGCCAGCTCACCACCTAACAGGGGGGTAGAGACCCAGTACTTC | CASSPPNRGVETQYF
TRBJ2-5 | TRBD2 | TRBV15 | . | TGTGCCACCAGCAGAGGGACTAGCGGGAAGTGGGAAGAGACCCAGTACTTC | CATSRGTSGKWEETQYF
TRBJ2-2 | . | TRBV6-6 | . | TGTGCCAGCAGTTCCAACCGACTAGCGAACACCGGGGAGCTGTTTTTT | CASSSNRLANTGELFF
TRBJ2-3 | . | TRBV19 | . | TGTGCCAGTAGTACAGGACAGCCGGCAGATACGCAGTATTTT | CASSTGQPADTQYF
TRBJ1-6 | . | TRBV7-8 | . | TGTGCCAGCAGCTTAGTTCGCGGCAGATCAAGCTCCTATAATTCACCCCTCCACTTT | CASSLVRGRSSSYNSPLHF
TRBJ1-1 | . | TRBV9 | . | TGTGCCAGCACCCCGGTAGGGGCAATGAACACTGAAGCTTTCTTT | CASTPVGAMNTEAFF